Listed below are T cell receptor beta chains from one sample, sequenced in a study of blood T cell repertoires in COVID-19. Generated by immunoSEQ multiplex PCR, the TCRdb table keeps only in-frame clones and is missing some. The table shows some 290,000 clones, with around 87% occurring only once. Input material: peripheral blood. These receptors all stem from a man aged 18 to 29 with active or convalescent COVID-19. Both conserved end residues are part of each CDR3. D genes are given only for firm matches. Size tells how often a clone was seen (once, few, many) or the class of an expanded clone, and some rows leave it out.

TRBV11-3	-	-	TRBJ1-1	TGTGCCAGCAGTTTTACTCAGGGAATTGAAGCTTTCTTT	CASSFTQGIEAFF
TRBV24-1	-	TRBD1	TRBJ1-4	TGTGCCACCAGTGAAGCCGGGACAGGGGGGAGTGAAAAACTGTTTTTT	CATSEAGTGGSEKLFF
TRBV5-4	-	-	TRBJ2-4	TGTGCCAGCAGCTTGGTAGGTGAGGACATTCAGTACTTC	CASSLVGEDIQYF
TRBV9	-	-	TRBJ1-4	TGTGCCAGCAGCGTAGATTCAGCAACTAATGAAAAACTGTTTTTT	CASSVDSATNEKLFF
TRBV7-3	-	TRBD1	TRBJ1-1	TGTGCCAGCAGCCACGGACAGGGCGAAGCTTTCTTT	CASSHGQGEAFF
TRBV12-3/TRBV12-4	-	-	TRBJ1-1	TGTGCCAGCTACACCACCGTGACAGTTGAAGCTTTCTTT	CASYTTVTVEAFF
TRBV3-1/TRBV3-2	-	-	TRBJ2-3	TGTGCCAGCAGCCAAAGTCTCAAGGGGGATGGAAGAGATACGCAGTATTTT	CASSQSLKGDGRDTQYF
TRBV6-5	-	-	TRBJ1-2	TGTGCCCTTAGGATCCGGGGGGGGAGTCACTATGGCTACACCTTC	CALRIRGGSHYGYTF
TRBV30	-	-	TRBJ1-2	TGTGCCTGGAGAAAAACCACCGGAGTACTGGGCTACACCTTC	CAWRKTTGVLGYTF
TRBV13	-	-	TRBJ2-7	TGTGCCAGCAGCCGAACAGGGACCGAGCAGTACTTC	CASSRTGTEQYF
TRBV6-2/TRBV6-3	-	-	TRBJ1-4	TGTGCCAGCAGTGTAGGGGGGGCTGGTGAAAAACTGTTTTTT	CASSVGGAGEKLFF
TRBV5-1	-	-	TRBJ1-1	TGCGCCAGCAAACTAGCCCCCTTGGGGAACACTGAAGCTTTCTTT	CASKLAPLGNTEAFF
TRBV5-1	few	-	TRBJ2-6	TGCGCCAGCAGCTCCTTCCCAGGTAGCTCTGGGGCCAACGTCCTGACTTTC	CASSSFPGSSGANVLTF
TRBV5-6	-	-	TRBJ1-2	TGTGCCAGCAGCTTTCAACGAGGATTTGGCTACACCTTC	CASSFQRGFGYTF
TRBV12-3/TRBV12-4	once	-	TRBJ2-3	TGTGCCAGCAGTTTTAGCGCAGATACGCAGTATTTT	CASSFSADTQYF
TRBV30	-	-	TRBJ2-5	TGTGCCTGGAGTGTACAGGGACCGGAGACCCAGTACTTC	CAWSVQGPETQYF
TRBV6-5	-	-	TRBJ1-5	TGTGCCAGCAGTCCAGGGGTTTGGAATCAGCCCCAGCATTTT	CASSPGVWNQPQHF
TRBV6-1	-	-	TRBJ2-3	TGTGCCAGCAGTGAAGGCAGGGGAGGCACAGATACGCAGTATTTT	CASSEGRGGTDTQYF
TRBV7-8	-	-	TRBJ1-1	TGTGCCAGCAGCAGAACAGACCTGAACACTGAAGCTTTCTTT	CASSRTDLNTEAFF
TRBV18	-	-	TRBJ1-4	TGTGCCAGCTCACCACTAACTGCAACTAATGAAAAACTGTTTTTT	CASSPLTATNEKLFF
TRBV11-2	once	TRBD2	TRBJ2-2	TGTGCCAGCAGCTCCGGACTAGCGGGGTCCAGTAGGACCGGGGAGCTGTTTTTT	CASSSGLAGSSRTGELFF
TRBV4-2	-	TRBD2	TRBJ2-2	TGTGCCAGCAGCCAAGGGGTACTAGCGGGAATTCTGGCCGGGGAGCTGTTTTTT	CASSQGVLAGILAGELFF
TRBV27	-	TRBD2	TRBJ2-1	TGTGCCAGCAGCGAGTGGCTAGCGGGAGGTTTGGATGAGCAGTTCTTC	CASSEWLAGGLDEQFF
TRBV5-4	once	TRBD1	TRBJ1-2	TGTGCCAGCAGCCCCGGGGACAGATATGGCTACACCTTC	CASSPGDRYGYTF
TRBV5-6	-	-	TRBJ1-2	TGTGCCAGCAGCCTCCTTGGCCGGGGCTATGGCTACACCTTC	CASSLLGRGYGYTF
TRBV30	-	-	TRBJ2-3	TGTGCCTGGAGTGAGAGTAGGAAGCGTACGCAGTATTTT	CAWSESRKRTQYF
TRBV2	-	-	TRBJ1-2	TGTGCCAGCAGCACAGCTAACTATGGCTACACCTTC	CASSTANYGYTF
TRBV30	-	TRBD2	TRBJ2-5	TGTGCCTGGAGTGTTGGCGGGGGGGGCCAAGAGACCCAGTACTTC	CAWSVGGGGQETQYF
TRBV6-5	-	-	TRBJ2-7	TGTGCCAGCAGTTACTCCCTAGACAGTTACGAGCAGTACTTC	CASSYSLDSYEQYF
TRBV29-1	once	-	TRBJ2-1	TGCAGCGTTAAGGGGTGGCAAGGTAGCTCCTACAATGAGCAGTTCTTC	CSVKGWQGSSYNEQFF
TRBV5-1	-	-	TRBJ2-5	TGCGCCAGCAGACTTTTAGGGGGGGCCGAAGAGACCCAGTACTTC	CASRLLGGAEETQYF
TRBV11-2	few	TRBD1	TRBJ2-7	TGTGCCAGCAGCCGAGGACATGGGACAGGGGACGAGCAGTACTTC	CASSRGHGTGDEQYF
TRBV21-1	-	-	TRBJ2-7	TGTGCCAGCAGCCTCAGTTGGGGGAGGAGCATCTGTTACGAGCAGTACTTC	CASSLSWGRSICYEQYF
TRBV19	-	-	TRBJ1-2	TGTGCCAGTAGTATAGAGGATGGAGCCTATGGCTACACCTTC	CASSIEDGAYGYTF
TRBV2	-	-	TRBJ2-2	TGTGCCAGCTTCGGGGGATCCGGGGAGCTGTTTTTT	CASFGGSGELFF
TRBV6-6	once	TRBD1	TRBJ2-1	TGTGCCAGCAGAACCACAGGGGGCGCGAGAAATGAGCAGTTCTTC	CASRTTGGARNEQFF
TRBV2	-	-	TRBJ1-5	TGTGCCAGCAGGTATAGCAATCAGCCCCAGCATTTT	CASRYSNQPQHF
TRBV19	-	TRBD2	TRBJ2-3	TGTGCCAGTAGTAAAGCCGGGACTAGCGGGGGGTTAGATACGCAGTATTTT	CASSKAGTSGGLDTQYF
TRBV19	-	-	TRBJ1-5	TGTGCCAGTAGCCACACAGGCCTTAGCAATCAGCCCCAGCATTTT	CASSHTGLSNQPQHF
TRBV7-9	-	-	TRBJ2-3	TGTGCCAGCAGTAGGGAGAGCACAGATACGCAGTATTTT	CASSRESTDTQYF
TRBV28	few	-	TRBJ2-7	TGTGCCAGCAGTTTGGGCCCGACCTACGAGCAGTACTTC	CASSLGPTYEQYF
TRBV7-9	-	TRBD2	TRBJ2-1	TGTGCCAGCAGCTTACCCATAGCGGGGGGTCAGAGCTCCTACAATGAGCAGTTCTTC	CASSLPIAGGQSSYNEQFF
TRBV11-2	-	-	TRBJ2-2	TGTGCCAGCACCCCCTCCCCCGGGGAGCTGTTTTTT	CASTPSPGELFF
TRBV6-5	-	-	TRBJ2-2	TGTGCCAGCAGCAGCGCACCGAACACCGGGGAGCTGTTTTTT	CASSSAPNTGELFF
TRBV2	-	-	TRBJ1-5	TGTGCCAGAGGAGAGCAGAATCAGCCCCAGCATTTT	CARGEQNQPQHF
TRBV13	-	-	TRBJ2-5	TGTGCCAGCAGCTTGCAGGGAAGAGAGACCCAGTACTTC	CASSLQGRETQYF
TRBV5-1	-	-	TRBJ2-3	TGCGCCAGCAGCTTGAGGGGCATAGAAACAGATACGCAGTATTTT	CASSLRGIETDTQYF
TRBV28	-	-	TRBJ2-5	TGTGCCAGCAGTTTAAGAGGCAGGGGGAGGGAGACCCAGTACTTC	CASSLRGRGRETQYF
TRBV5-1	-	TRBD1	TRBJ1-1	TGCGCCAGCAGCTTGTTGGGGACAGAGAACACTGAAGCTTTCTTT	CASSLLGTENTEAFF
TRBV18	-	TRBD1	TRBJ2-3	TGTGCCAGCTCACCGGGACAGGGAGATACGCAGTATTTT	CASSPGQGDTQYF
TRBV5-1	-	TRBD1	TRBJ2-1	TGCGCCAGCAGCTTCCAGGGGGTCATCTCCCCCTACAATGAGCAGTTCTTC	CASSFQGVISPYNEQFF
TRBV7-2	-	-	TRBJ1-4	TGTGCCAGCAGCTTATCAGGGAATTCTAATGAAAAACTGTTTTTT	CASSLSGNSNEKLFF
TRBV24-1	-	-	TRBJ2-1	TGTGCCACCAGCCGGACAGACTACAATGAGCAGTTCTTC	CATSRTDYNEQFF